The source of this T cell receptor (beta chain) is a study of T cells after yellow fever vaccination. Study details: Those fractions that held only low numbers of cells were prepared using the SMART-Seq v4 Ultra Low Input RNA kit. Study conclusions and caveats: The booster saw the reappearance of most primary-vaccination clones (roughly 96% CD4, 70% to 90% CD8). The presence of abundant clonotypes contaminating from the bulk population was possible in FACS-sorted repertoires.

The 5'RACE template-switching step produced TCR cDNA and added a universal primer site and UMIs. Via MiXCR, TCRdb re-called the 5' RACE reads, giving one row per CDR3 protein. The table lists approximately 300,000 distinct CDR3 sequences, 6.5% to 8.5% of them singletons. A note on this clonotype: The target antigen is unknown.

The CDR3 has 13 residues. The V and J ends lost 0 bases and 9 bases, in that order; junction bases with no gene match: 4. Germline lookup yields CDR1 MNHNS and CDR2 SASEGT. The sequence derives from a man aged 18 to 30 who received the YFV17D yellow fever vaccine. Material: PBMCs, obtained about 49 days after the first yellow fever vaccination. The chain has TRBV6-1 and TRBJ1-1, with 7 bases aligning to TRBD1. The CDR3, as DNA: TGTGCCAGCAGTGAAGCGAGGGGGCTCAAAGCTTTCTTT. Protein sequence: CASSEARGLKAFF.